The 26 T cell receptor beta chains listed next were all sequenced from one sample in a study of identical twins. TCRdb itself ran the 5' RACE reads through MiXCR, one entry per CDR3 protein. The sample includes fewer than 650,000 distinct CDR3 sequences, around 7.4% of them seen just once. These data were likewise used in another study, on yellow fever vaccine responses in identical twins.

Sequenced material: PBMCs. The source of these receptors is a young woman in good health.

This clonotype was observed a handful of times. The chain links TRBV6-2 or TRBV6-3 to TRBJ2-4; D might be TRBD1 or TRBD2, each matching 6 bases. CDR1 MNHEY and CDR2 SVGEGT come from the germline V gene. This CDR3 has 13 amino acids. Trimming shortened V by 2 bases and J by 7 bases, and 9 bases separated the two germline ends. The CDR3 region has the DNA TGTGCCAGCAGTTACGGGGGGCAGAACATTCAGTACTTC. The encoded protein is CASSYGGQNIQYF.

The chain combines TRBV11-2 with TRBJ2-2, with D perhaps matching TRBD2 (5 bases). This CDR3 has 15 amino acids. V dropped 7 bases and J dropped 0 bases, with 12 bases sitting between them. CDR1 is SGHAT and CDR2 is FQNNGV in the germline V gene. The chain's CDR3 is CASIPGSANTGELFF. DNA for the CDR3: TGTGCCAGCATCCCGGGAAGCGCGAACACCGGGGAGCTGTTTTTT.

This clonotype was observed a single time. This may be a read error, as it is one base from a much larger clone. This rearrangement joins TRBV5-1 to TRBJ2-7, with no clear D. This CDR3 is built from 13 residues. With 3 bases removed from V and 0 bases from J, the gap between germline ends came to 7 bases. Per the germline V gene, CDR1 is SGHRS and CDR2 is YFSETQ. DNA of the CDR3: TGCGCCAGCAGCTCGAACAACTCCTACGAGCAGTACTTC. It translates to CASSSNNSYEQYF.

This chain links TRBV12-3 or TRBV12-4 with TRBJ2-2, with D uncertain. V was clipped by 3 bases and J by 0 bases, with 8 bases between them. The CDR3 contains 15 residues. CDR3 loop: CASSFMQTNTGELFF. DNA for the CDR3: TGTGCCAGCAGTTTTATGCAGACGAACACCGGGGAGCTGTTTTTT.

The sample holds a few counts of this clonotype. V and J are TRBV4-1 and TRBJ1-6; D not resolved. Germline-derived CDR1 and CDR2 are MGHRA and YSYEKL. The CDR3 covers 17 residues. V lost 0 bases and J lost 0, with 9 bases in between. The CDR3 nucleotides read TGCGCCAGCAGCCAAGAACGTCAGAGCTCCTATAATTCACCCCTCCACTTT. The encoded protein is CASSQERQSSYNSPLHF.

The chain is built from TRBV12-3 or TRBV12-4 and TRBJ2-1; 11 bases fit TRBD2. Trimming at V came to 3 bases and at J to 4 bases, leaving 5 bases not matched to a gene. CDR3 length equals 16 residues. The chain's CDR3 is CASSFLLAGEYNEQFF. CDR3 nucleotide sequence: TGTGCCAGCAGTTTCCTACTAGCGGGGGAGTACAATGAGCAGTTCTTC.

There are a few counts of this clonotype. V is TRBV6-5 and J is TRBJ2-7, with D uncertain. V was trimmed by 0 bases and J by 1 base, leaving 10 bases between them. Germline CDR1 is MNHEY and CDR2 is SVGAGI. The CDR3 has 15 residues. CDR3 in DNA: TGTGCCAGCAGTTACTCCGGGCTTAAGTCCTACGAGCAGTACTTC. Translation: CASSYSGLKSYEQYF.

This clonotype was observed a few times. The rearrangement uses TRBV2 and TRBJ2-1, with 14 bases fitting TRBD2. Per the germline V gene, CDR1 is SNHLY and CDR2 is FYNNEI. After removal of 3 bases from V and 9 bases from J, the junction contained 4 bases not matched to a gene. This CDR3 comprises 15 residues. CDR3 coding DNA: TGTGCCAGCAGTGACGGGACTAGCGGGAGAGGTGAGCAGTTCTTC. Amino acid sequence: CASSDGTSGRGEQFF. The entire variable domain, with the rest obtained from reference TRBV2 and TRBJ2-1, is as follows: EPEVTQTPSHQVTQMGQEVILRCVPISNHLYFYWYRQILGQKVEFLVSFYNNEISEKSEIFDDQFSVERPDGSNFTLKIRSTKLEDSAMYFCASSDGTSGRGEQFFGPGTRLTVL.

This clonotype was recorded many times. The CDR3 nucleotides read TGTGCCAGCATGGTAGCGGGGGCCGATACGCAGTATTTT. The encoded protein is CASMVAGADTQYF. The V and J genes are TRBV12-3 or TRBV12-4 and TRBJ2-3; 9 bases are a match to TRBD2. V was clipped by 7 bases and J by 6 bases; unmatched bases: 5. The CDR3 is 13 residues long.

This clonotype was seen only a few times. J is TRBJ1-1 and V is TRBV12-3 or TRBV12-4, with D uncertain. This CDR3 has 13 residues. The V gene lost 7 bases and the J gene lost 2 bases, with 11 bases spanning the gap. As DNA, the CDR3 is TGTGCCAGCACTCCAGGCGGAAACACTGAAGCTTTCTTT. The encoded protein is CASTPGGNTEAFF.

In its sample, this clonotype was seen a few times. The V gene is TRBV29-1, the J gene TRBJ2-1, with D maybe TRBD2 (5 bases). Germline CDR1 SQVTM, CDR2 ANQGSEA. The CDR3 is 14 amino acids. The V end was cut by 2 bases, the J end by 3 bases, with 11 bases between. The chain's CDR3 is CSVERRLVYNEQFF. DNA for the CDR3: TGCAGCGTTGAAAGGAGGCTAGTCTACAATGAGCAGTTCTTC.

This clonotype was seen repeatedly, ten times or more. The chain is built from TRBV7-8 and TRBJ2-5; D possibly corresponds to TRBD1 (6 bases). This CDR3 has 14 residues. V gave up 4 bases and J gave up 5 bases, with 14 bases separating them. In germline, CDR1 is SGHVS, CDR2 FQNEAQ. Here the CDR3 reads CASSSFGGMETQYF. CDR3 bases: TGTGCCAGCAGCTCATTTGGGGGCATGGAGACCCAGTACTTC.

The table lists this clonotype with many counts. V is TRBV7-9 and J is TRBJ1-3, with D maybe TRBD1 (6 bases). The CDR3 runs to 17 residues. Germline V gene sequence: CDR1 SEHNR, CDR2 FQNEAQ (reference sequence). Trimming cost V 5 bases and J 0 bases, with 17 bases left between them. The CDR3 nucleotides are TGTGCCAGCAGCGTCCAAGACAGGCTCATCTCTGGAAACACCATATATTTT. Protein sequence: CASSVQDRLISGNTIYF.

In its sample, this clonotype was seen many times. The chain combines TRBV12-3 or TRBV12-4 with TRBJ2-1, with D possibly matching TRBD1 (6 bases). This CDR3 comprises 15 residues. Trimming removed 6 bases from V and 0 bases from J, with 12 bases in between. The CDR3 is CASSVQGTSYNEQFF. The CDR3 coding sequence is TGTGCCAGCAGCGTGCAGGGGACCTCCTACAATGAGCAGTTCTTC.

This clonotype was seen more than once but under ten times. The rearrangement links TRBV29-1 to TRBJ1-2; 9 bases match TRBD1. The CDR3 consists of 13 residues. Germline assignment: CDR1 SQVTM and CDR2 ANQGSEA. The V segment lost 7 bases and the J segment 2 bases; nucleotides outside the gene matches: 5. The chain's CDR3 is CSAGQGGNYGYTF. The DNA for the CDR3 is TGCAGCGCGGGACAGGGTGGGAACTATGGCTACACCTTC.

This clonotype was counted ten times or more. The J gene is TRBJ2-7, the V gene TRBV5-1; D may match TRBD1 or TRBD2 (5 bases each). Germline V gives CDR1 SGHRS, CDR2 YFSETQ. With 0 bases removed from V and 7 bases from J, the gap between germline ends came to 14 bases. There are 14 residues in the CDR3. CDR3: CASSLAWGAGEQYF. In DNA form, the CDR3 reads TGCGCCAGCAGCTTGGCCTGGGGAGCAGGGGAGCAGTACTTC. The full variable domain, rest sourced from reference TRBV5-1 and TRBJ2-7, is KAGVTQTPRYLIKTRGQQVTLSCSPISGHRSVSWYQQTPGQGLQFLFEYFSETQRNKGNFPGRFSGRQFSNSRSEMNVSTLELGDSALYLCASSLAWGAGEQYFGPGTRLTVT.

The gene calls are TRBV5-5 and TRBJ2-5; unclear D gene. The V end was cut by 7 bases, the J end by 4 bases, with 14 bases between. The CDR3 loop spans 13 amino acids. Germline CDR1 and CDR2: SGHKS and YYEKEE (reference sequence). CDR3 coding DNA: TGTGCCAGCGCCGTTAGGGTGGGAGAGACCCAGTACTTC. Protein sequence: CASAVRVGETQYF.

The chain is built from TRBV10-2 and TRBJ1-4; D might be TRBD1 (5 bases). The V and J ends lost 3 bases and 3 bases respectively, with 8 bases between them. CDR1 and CDR2 from the germline V gene are WSHSY and SAAADI. The CDR3 extends over 14 amino acids. CDR3 nucleotide sequence: TGCGCCAGCAGTGACGGGGGTCCTAATGAAAAACTGTTTTTT. Its protein is CASSDGGPNEKLFF.

CDR3 sequence reads: CATALGLSYEQYF. The CDR3 DNA reads TGTGCCACCGCTTTAGGTCTGTCCTACGAGCAGTACTTC. This chain uses TRBV28 with TRBJ2-7; D is unresolved. Germline V lookup: CDR1 MDHEN, CDR2 SYDVKM. The CDR3 is 13 residues long. The V end was cut by 10 bases, the J end by 1 base, with 14 bases between.

This clonotype appeared a few times. The chain employs TRBV27 and TRBJ2-1; D not resolved. This CDR3 is 14 amino acids long. Germline loops: CDR1 MNHEY, CDR2 SMNVEV (reference sequence). The V gene lost 7 bases and the J gene lost 0 bases, with 10 bases spanning the gap. CDR3 DNA sequence: TGTGCCAGCAAACCCGTGGACTCCTACAATGAGCAGTTCTTC. This encodes CASKPVDSYNEQFF.

This clonotype was seen a few times. This chain links TRBV20-1 with TRBJ2-3, with D possibly TRBD2 on 7 matching bases. V lost 5 bases and J 3 bases, leaving 18 bases between the germline ends. This CDR3 region has 15 residues. CDR1 is DFQATT, CDR2 SNEGSKA, per germline (reference sequence). In DNA, the CDR3 is TGCAGTGCTCCCCCTTTGGGGGGGCTTACAGATACGCAGTATTTT. Protein: CSAPPLGGLTDTQYF.

The sample holds many counts of this clonotype. The chain carries TRBV5-1 and TRBJ2-3; D gene ambiguous. Trimming shortened V by 2 bases and J by 5 bases, and 12 bases separated the two germline ends. Germline CDR1 reads SGHRS; CDR2 reads YFSETQ. This CDR3 spans 14 amino acids. CDR3 coding DNA: TGCGCCAGCAGCTTCACGTCAGTGGGAGATACGCAGTATTTT. This encodes CASSFTSVGDTQYF.

This clonotype was detected many times. The J gene is TRBJ2-4, the V gene TRBV10-2; D perhaps matches TRBD1 (5 bases). This CDR3 spans 14 amino acids. Between the trimmed V and J ends, which lost 7 bases and 0 bases, there was a span of 10 bases. Germline CDR1 is WSHSY and CDR2 is SAAADI. Here the CDR3 DNA reads TGCGCCAGCACTAAGGGGCTAGCCAAAAACATTCAGTACTTC. This gives the protein CASTKGLAKNIQYF.

This rearrangement joins TRBV18 to TRBJ2-7; D perhaps matches TRBD1 (5 bases). This CDR3 is 14 amino acids long. Trimming stripped 5 bases from V and 5 bases from J, with 16 bases between. Per germline, CDR1 KGHSH and CDR2 LQKENI. DNA for the CDR3: TGTGCCAGCTCAGACAGATCAAATACTCACGAGCAGTACTTC. Protein: CASSDRSNTHEQYF.

This clonotype was counted between two and nine times. The genes are TRBV11-3 and TRBJ2-3, with TRBD2 matching over 8 bases. V was clipped by 7 bases and J by 6 bases; unmatched bases: 9. From germline, CDR1 is SGHNT and CDR2 YENEEA. This CDR3 contains 14 residues. For the CDR3, the DNA is TGTGCCAGCACCCCGGGGGGGGTAGCGGATACGCAGTATTTT. Translating gives CASTPGGVADTQYF.

The rearrangement joins TRBV27 to TRBJ2-3, with 7 bases matching TRBD1. The CDR3 is 19 amino acids. Germline loops: CDR1 MNHEY, CDR2 SMNVEV (reference sequence). V shed 7 bases, J shed 2 bases, and the junction held 21 bases outside the gene matches. CDR3 region: CASIWGTEGSKSDTDTQYF. DNA for the CDR3: TGTGCCAGCATCTGGGGGACAGAGGGATCAAAGTCGGACACAGATACGCAGTATTTT.